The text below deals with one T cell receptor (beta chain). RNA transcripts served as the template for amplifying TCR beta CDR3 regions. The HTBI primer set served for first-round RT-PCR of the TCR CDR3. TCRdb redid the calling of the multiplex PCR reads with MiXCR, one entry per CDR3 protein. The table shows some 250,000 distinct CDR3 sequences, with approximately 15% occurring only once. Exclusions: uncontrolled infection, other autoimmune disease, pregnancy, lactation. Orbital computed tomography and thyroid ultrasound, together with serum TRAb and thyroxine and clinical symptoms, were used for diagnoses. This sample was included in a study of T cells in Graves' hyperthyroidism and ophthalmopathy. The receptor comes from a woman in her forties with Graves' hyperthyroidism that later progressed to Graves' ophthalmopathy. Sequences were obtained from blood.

CDR3 coding DNA: TGTGCCAGCAGCTCCGGGACAGGCACAGATACGCAGTATTTT. It codes for CASSSGTGTDTQYF. V gene TRBV11-3 combines with J gene TRBJ2-3, with 7 bases aligning to TRBD1. After removal of 4 bases from V and 1 base from J, the junction contained 2 bases not matched to a gene. Germline V CDR1 and CDR2: SGHNT, YENEEA. The CDR3 length is 14 residues.